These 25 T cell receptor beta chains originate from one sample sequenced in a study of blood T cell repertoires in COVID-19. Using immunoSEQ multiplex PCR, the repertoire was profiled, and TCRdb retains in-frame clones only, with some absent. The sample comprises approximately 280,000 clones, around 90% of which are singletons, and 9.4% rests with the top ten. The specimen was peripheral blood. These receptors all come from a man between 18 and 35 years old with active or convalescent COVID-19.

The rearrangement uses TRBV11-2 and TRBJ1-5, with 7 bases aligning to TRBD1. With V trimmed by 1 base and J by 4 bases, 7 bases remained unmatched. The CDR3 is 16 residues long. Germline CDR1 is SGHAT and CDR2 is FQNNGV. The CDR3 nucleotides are TGTGCCAGCAGCTTAGGTTCCAGGGGGAGTAATCAGCCCCAGCATTTT. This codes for CASSLGSRGSNQPQHF.

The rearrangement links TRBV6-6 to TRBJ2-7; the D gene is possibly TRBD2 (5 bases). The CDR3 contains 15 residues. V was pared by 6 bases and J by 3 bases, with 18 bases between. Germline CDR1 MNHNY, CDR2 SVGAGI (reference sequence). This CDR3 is CASSRTAQRFYEQYF. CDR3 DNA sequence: TGTGCCAGCAGCCGCACTGCCCAGCGGTTCTACGAGCAGTACTTC.

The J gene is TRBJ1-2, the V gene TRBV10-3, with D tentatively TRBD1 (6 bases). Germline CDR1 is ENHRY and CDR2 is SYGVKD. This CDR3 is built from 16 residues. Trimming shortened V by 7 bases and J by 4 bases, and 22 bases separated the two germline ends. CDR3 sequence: CAINEKGGHHPYGYTF. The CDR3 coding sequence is TGTGCCATCAACGAAAAAGGGGGACATCACCCCTATGGCTACACCTTC.

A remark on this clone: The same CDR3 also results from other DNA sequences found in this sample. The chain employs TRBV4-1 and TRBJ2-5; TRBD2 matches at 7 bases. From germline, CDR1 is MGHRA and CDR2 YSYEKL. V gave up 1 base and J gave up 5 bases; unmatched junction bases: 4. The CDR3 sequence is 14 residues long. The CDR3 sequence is CASSQGLASETQYF. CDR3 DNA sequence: TGCGCCAGCAGCCAAGGACTAGCATCGGAGACCCAGTACTTC.

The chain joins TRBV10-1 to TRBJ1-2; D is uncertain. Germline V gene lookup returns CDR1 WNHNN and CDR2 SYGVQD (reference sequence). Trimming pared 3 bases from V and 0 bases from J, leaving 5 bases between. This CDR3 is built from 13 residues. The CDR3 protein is CASSESPNYGYTF. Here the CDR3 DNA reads TGCGCCAGCAGTGAATCTCCTAACTATGGCTACACCTTC.

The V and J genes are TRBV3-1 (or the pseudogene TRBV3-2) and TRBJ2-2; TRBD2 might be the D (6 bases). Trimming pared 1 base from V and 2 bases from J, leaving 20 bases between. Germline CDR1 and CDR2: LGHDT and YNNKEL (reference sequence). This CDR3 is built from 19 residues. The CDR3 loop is CASSQAGGLAKPNTGELFF. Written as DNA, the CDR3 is TGTGCCAGCAGCCAAGCCGGTGGCCTAGCGAAACCCAACACCGGGGAGCTGTTTTTT.

The chain's CDR3 is CASSRRVNAGPMDTQYF. The CDR3 DNA reads as TGTGCCAGCAGCCGACGGGTGAACGCGGGACCGATGGATACGCAGTATTTT. The V call is TRBV7-6, the J call TRBJ2-3; possible D gene TRBD2, 6 bases. The CDR3 is 17 residues long. Germline loops: CDR1 SGHVS, CDR2 FNYEAQ. Trimming took 5 bases from V and 6 from J, leaving 24 bases between them.

The CDR3 protein is CASSPRTAREKLFF. The CDR3, as DNA: TGTGCCAGCAGTCCACGGACAGCTAGGGAAAAACTGTTTTTT. The rearrangement links TRBV27 to TRBJ1-4, with D possibly TRBD1 on 6 matching bases. The germline V and J ends were trimmed by 5 bases and 8 bases, with 15 bases remaining between them. The CDR3 consists of 14 residues. Germline loops: CDR1 MNHEY, CDR2 SMNVEV (reference sequence).

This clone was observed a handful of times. The CDR3 region is CASSASSGGLDTQYF. CDR3 nucleotides: TGTGCCAGCAGCGCTTCTAGCGGGGGGTTAGATACGCAGTATTTT. This chain joins TRBV6-4 and TRBJ2-3, with 11 bases lining up with TRBD2. The CDR3 is 15 amino acids. With V trimmed by 6 bases and J by 5 bases, 7 bases remained unmatched. Germline loops: CDR1 MRHNA, CDR2 SNTAGT.

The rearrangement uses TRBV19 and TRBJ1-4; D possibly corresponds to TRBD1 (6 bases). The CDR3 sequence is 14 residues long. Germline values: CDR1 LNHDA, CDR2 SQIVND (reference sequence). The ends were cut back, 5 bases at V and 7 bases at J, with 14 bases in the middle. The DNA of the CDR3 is TGTGCCAGTAGTGTTAGTGGACAGCTTGAAAAACTGTTTTTT. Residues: CASSVSGQLEKLFF.

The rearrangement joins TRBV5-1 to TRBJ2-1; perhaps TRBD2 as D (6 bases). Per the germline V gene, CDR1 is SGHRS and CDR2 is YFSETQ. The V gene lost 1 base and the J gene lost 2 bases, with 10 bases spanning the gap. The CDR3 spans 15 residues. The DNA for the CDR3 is TGCGCCAGCAGCTTGCGGTGGGGGGCCTACAATGAGCAGTTCTTC. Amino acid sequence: CASSLRWGAYNEQFF.

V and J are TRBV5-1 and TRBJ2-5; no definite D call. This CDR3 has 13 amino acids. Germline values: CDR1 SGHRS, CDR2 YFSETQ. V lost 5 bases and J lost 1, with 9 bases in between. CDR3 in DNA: TGCGCCAGCAGGGTGGCTCTCCAAGAGACCCAGTACTTC. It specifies CASRVALQETQYF.

CDR3 protein: CSASFEESNYGYTF. CDR3 bases: TGCAGTGCTAGTTTCGAGGAGTCTAACTATGGCTACACCTTC. The rearrangement links TRBV20-1 to TRBJ1-2, with D uncertain. This CDR3 has 14 residues. Trimming pared 3 bases from V and 0 bases from J, leaving 11 bases between. From germline, CDR1 is DFQATT and CDR2 SNEGSKA (reference sequence).

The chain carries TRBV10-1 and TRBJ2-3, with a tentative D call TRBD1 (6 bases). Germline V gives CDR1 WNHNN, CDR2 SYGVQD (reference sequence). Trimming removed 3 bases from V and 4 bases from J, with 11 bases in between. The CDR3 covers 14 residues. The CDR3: CASSDTGSSDTQYF. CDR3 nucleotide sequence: TGCGCCAGCAGTGATACAGGGTCTTCAGATACGCAGTATTTT.

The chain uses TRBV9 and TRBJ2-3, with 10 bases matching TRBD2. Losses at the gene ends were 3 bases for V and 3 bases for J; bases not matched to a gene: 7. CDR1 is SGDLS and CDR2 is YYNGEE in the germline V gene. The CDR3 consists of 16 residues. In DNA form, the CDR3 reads TGTGCCAGCAGCGAGCGGGGGGGCCTACGAACAGATACGCAGTATTTT. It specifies CASSERGGLRTDTQYF.

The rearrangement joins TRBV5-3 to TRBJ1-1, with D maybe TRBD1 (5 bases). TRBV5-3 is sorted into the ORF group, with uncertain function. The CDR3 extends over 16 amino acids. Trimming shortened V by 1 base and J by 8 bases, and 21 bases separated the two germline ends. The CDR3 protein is CARSLLAGPSTFEAFF. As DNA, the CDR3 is TGTGCCAGAAGCTTGCTTGCGGGACCAAGCACCTTCGAAGCTTTCTTT.

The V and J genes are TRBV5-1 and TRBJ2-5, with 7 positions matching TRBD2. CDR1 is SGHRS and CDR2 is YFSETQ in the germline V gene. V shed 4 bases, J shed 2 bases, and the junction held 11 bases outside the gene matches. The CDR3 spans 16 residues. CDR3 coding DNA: TGCGCCAGCAGCAAAGAGCGGGGAGGGACTCAAGAGACCCAGTACTTC. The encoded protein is CASSKERGGTQETQYF.

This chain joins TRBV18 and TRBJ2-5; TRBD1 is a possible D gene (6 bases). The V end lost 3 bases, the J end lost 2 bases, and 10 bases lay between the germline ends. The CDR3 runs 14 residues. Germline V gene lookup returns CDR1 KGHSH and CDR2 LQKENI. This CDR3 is CASSPGTPQETQYF. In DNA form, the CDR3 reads TGTGCCAGCTCACCCGGGACACCACAAGAGACCCAGTACTTC. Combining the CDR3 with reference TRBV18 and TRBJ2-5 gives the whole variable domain NAGVMQNPRHLVRRRGQEARLRCSPMKGHSHVYWYRQLPEEGLKFMVYLQKENIIDESGMPKERFSAEFPKEGPSILRIQQVVRGDSAAYFCASSPGTPQETQYFGPGTRLLVL.

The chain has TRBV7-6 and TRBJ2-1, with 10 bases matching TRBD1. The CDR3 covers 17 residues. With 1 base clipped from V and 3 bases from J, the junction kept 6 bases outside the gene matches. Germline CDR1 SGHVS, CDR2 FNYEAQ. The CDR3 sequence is CASSLVGDRGIYNEQFF. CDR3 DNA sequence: TGTGCCAGCAGCTTAGTAGGGGACAGGGGAATCTACAATGAGCAGTTCTTC.

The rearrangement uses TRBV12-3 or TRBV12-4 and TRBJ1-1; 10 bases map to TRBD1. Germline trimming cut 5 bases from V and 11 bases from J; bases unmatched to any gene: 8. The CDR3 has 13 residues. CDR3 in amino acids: CASSPRTGGDAFF. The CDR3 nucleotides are TGTGCCAGCAGTCCTCGGACAGGGGGTGACGCTTTCTTT.

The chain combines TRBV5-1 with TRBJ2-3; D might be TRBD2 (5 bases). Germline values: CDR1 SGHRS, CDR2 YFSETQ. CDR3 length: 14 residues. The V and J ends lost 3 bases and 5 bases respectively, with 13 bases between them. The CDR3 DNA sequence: TGCGCCAGCAGCTGGACTCGTGCCTTAGATACGCAGTATTTT. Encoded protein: CASSWTRALDTQYF.

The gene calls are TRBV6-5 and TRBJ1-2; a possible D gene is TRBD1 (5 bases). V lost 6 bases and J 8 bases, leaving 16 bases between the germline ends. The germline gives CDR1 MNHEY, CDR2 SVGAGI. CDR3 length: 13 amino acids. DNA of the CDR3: TGTGCCAGCAGAATACAGGTCCCGAGGGGCTACACCTTC. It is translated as CASRIQVPRGYTF.

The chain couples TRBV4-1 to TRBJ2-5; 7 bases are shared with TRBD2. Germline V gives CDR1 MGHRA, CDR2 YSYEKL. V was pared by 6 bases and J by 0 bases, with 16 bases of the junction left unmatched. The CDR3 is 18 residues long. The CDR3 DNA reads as TGCGCCAGCAGTCCAAGAAATGTGGCTAGCGGAGACCAAGAGACCCAGTACTTC. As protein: CASSPRNVASGDQETQYF.

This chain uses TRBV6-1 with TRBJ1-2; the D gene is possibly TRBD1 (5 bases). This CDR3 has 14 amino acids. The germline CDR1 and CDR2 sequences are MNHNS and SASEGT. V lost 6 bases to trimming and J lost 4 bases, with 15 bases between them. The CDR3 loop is CASSPLRGVYGYTF. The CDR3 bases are TGTGCCAGCAGCCCCCTACGGGGGGTCTATGGCTACACCTTC.

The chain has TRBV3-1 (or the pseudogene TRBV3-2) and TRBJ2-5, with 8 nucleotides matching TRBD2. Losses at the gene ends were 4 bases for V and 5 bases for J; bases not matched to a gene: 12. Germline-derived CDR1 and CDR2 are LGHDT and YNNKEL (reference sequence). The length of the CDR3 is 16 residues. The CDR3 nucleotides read TGTGCCAGCAGCCCCGGGGGGGACTACTTGGAGGAGACCCAGTACTTC. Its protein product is CASSPGGDYLEETQYF.